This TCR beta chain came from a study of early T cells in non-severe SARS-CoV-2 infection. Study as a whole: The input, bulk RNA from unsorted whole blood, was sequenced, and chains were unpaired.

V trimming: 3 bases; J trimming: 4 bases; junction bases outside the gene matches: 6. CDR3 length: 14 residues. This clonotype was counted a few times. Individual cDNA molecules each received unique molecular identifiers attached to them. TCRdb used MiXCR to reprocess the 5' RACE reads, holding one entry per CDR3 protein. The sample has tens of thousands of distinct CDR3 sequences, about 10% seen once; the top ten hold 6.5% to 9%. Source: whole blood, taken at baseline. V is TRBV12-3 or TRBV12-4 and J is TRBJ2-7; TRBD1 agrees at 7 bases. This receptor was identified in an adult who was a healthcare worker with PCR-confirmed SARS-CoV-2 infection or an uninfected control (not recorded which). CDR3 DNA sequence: TGTGCCAGCAGTTTTGGACAGGTTGGATACGAGCAGTACTTC. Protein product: CASSFGQVGYEQYF.